The 27 T cell receptor beta chains given below trace back to one sample, sequenced in a study of cytomegalovirus exposure and HLA in healthy donors. This PCR relied on a set of 60 Vbeta primers and 13 Jbeta primers. Libraries were prepared by immunoSEQ multiplex PCR; TCRdb keeps only in-frame clonotypes and omits some of them. In the table there are more than 95,000 clones, approximately 78% of which are singletons. The sequenced material came from PBMCs. These receptors all stem from a woman aged 40-49 years in good health and CMV-seronegative.

The chain carries TRBV4-2 and TRBJ2-7, with D uncertain. The CDR3 totals 15 residues. Trimming left V 0 bases short and J 1 base short, with 10 bases between. Per germline, CDR1 LGHNA and CDR2 YNFKEQ. For the CDR3, the DNA is TGTGCCAGCAGCCAAGATACGCAAGCTTCCTACGAGCAGTACTTC. Translated, it gives CASSQDTQASYEQYF.

The chain combines TRBV30 with TRBJ2-1; 7 bases agree with TRBD1. V lost 3 bases to trimming and J lost 8 bases; unmatched junction nucleotides: 10. CDR1 is GTSNPN, CDR2 SVGIG, per germline (reference sequence). The CDR3 spans 14 residues. The CDR3 coding sequence is TGTGCCTGGAGCGGACAGGTGCCTATTGATGAGCAGTTCTTC. It translates to CAWSGQVPIDEQFF.

The chain employs TRBV14 and TRBJ1-3, with D perhaps TRBD1 (5 bases). V gave up 5 bases and J gave up 5 bases, with 16 bases separating them. Germline V gene sequence: CDR1 SGHDN, CDR2 FVKESK. The CDR3 is 15 amino acids. The CDR3, as DNA: TGTGCCAGCAGCTCCCGGGGGACCGGGCGAAACACCATATATTTT. Its translation is CASSSRGTGRNTIYF.

The J gene is TRBJ1-1, the V gene TRBV5-5, with D perhaps matching TRBD1 (5 bases). The CDR3 is 14 amino acids. With 2 bases removed from V and 1 base from J, the gap between germline ends came to 9 bases. Germline CDR1 reads SGHKS; CDR2 reads YYEKEE (reference sequence). The CDR3 DNA reads as TGTGCCAGCAGCTTAACAGGCCGGAACACTGAAGCTTTCTTT. Protein product: CASSLTGRNTEAFF.

The chain recombines TRBV20-1 with TRBJ1-2; no clear D gene. V was cut by 8 bases and J by 8 bases, with 12 bases left in between. The CDR3 sequence is 10 residues long. The germline CDR1 and CDR2 sequences are DFQATT and SNEGSKA (reference sequence). The CDR3 is CSPPTGGYTF. CDR3 coding DNA: TGCAGTCCGCCCACGGGAGGCTACACCTTC.

V is TRBV19 and J is TRBJ2-7; D unresolved. Germline CDR1 reads LNHDA; CDR2 reads SQIVND (reference sequence). The V and J ends lost 3 bases and 3 bases respectively, with 15 bases between them. The CDR3 totals 15 residues. CDR3 DNA sequence: TGTGCCAGTAGTATCTCCCATGACTCTTACTACGAGCAGTACTTC. This codes for CASSISHDSYYEQYF.

In this sample, this clone turned up a few times. This rearrangement joins TRBV7-2 to TRBJ2-7, with 8 bases fitting TRBD2. The CDR3 contains 16 residues. Germline lookup yields CDR1 SGHTA and CDR2 FQGNSA. V trimming: 1 base; J trimming: 3 bases; junction bases outside the gene matches: 8. The DNA for the CDR3 is TGTGCCAGCAGCTTAGTTCGGCGGGAGGTCCACTACGAGCAGTACTTC. Its translation: CASSLVRREVHYEQYF. Full variable domain (missing parts from reference TRBV7-2 and TRBJ2-7): GAGVSQSPSNKVTEKGKDVELRCDPISGHTALYWYRQSLGQGLEFLIYFQGNSAPDKSGLPSDRFSAERTGGSVSTLTIQRTQQEDSAVYLCASSLVRREVHYEQYFGPGTRLTVT.

This clone was observed a handful of times. CDR3 amino acids: CATNLDPRGEQFF. The DNA for the CDR3 is TGTGCCACAAACTTAGACCCACGCGGTGAGCAGTTCTTC. The chain joins TRBV5-8 to TRBJ2-1; D call uncertain. In germline, CDR1 is SGHTS, CDR2 YDEGEE. V dropped 9 bases and J dropped 9 bases, with 19 bases sitting between them. The length of the CDR3 is 13 residues.

This clone occurred a few times. This chain uses TRBV6-5 with TRBJ2-7, with TRBD2 as a possible D gene (6 bases). The CDR3 consists of 14 residues. Deletions cut 0 bases from V and 7 bases from J, with 13 bases between. Germline V gene sequence: CDR1 MNHEY, CDR2 SVGAGI. The CDR3 is CASSYSSGAGEQYF. The CDR3 DNA follows: TGTGCCAGCAGTTACTCCTCGGGAGCTGGAGAGCAGTACTTC.

The chain joins TRBV6-5 to TRBJ2-3, with 8 bases identical to TRBD1. Looked up from germline, CDR1 is MNHEY and CDR2 is SVGAGI. CDR3 length: 14 residues. The J segment lost 3 bases and the V segment lost 6 bases, leaving 5 bases of the junction unmatched. The CDR3 here is CASRQTGGTDTQYF. CDR3 coding DNA: TGTGCCAGCAGGCAAACAGGGGGAACAGATACGCAGTATTTT.

The chain is built from TRBV15 and TRBJ2-2; D is undetermined. There are 13 residues in the CDR3. CDR1 LNHNV and CDR2 YYDKDF come from the germline V gene (reference sequence). V shed 5 bases and J shed 8 bases, with 12 bases lying between them. CDR3 region: CATSRVIAGELFF. The CDR3 DNA reads TGTGCCACCAGCCGAGTAATAGCTGGGGAGCTGTTTTTT.

This clone was detected once. The rearrangement uses TRBV28 and TRBJ1-5; maybe TRBD1 (6 bases). The CDR3 has 14 residues. The V gene's germline CDR1 is MDHEN and CDR2 SYDVKM. Trimming removed 4 bases from V and 6 bases from J, with 13 bases in between. CDR3 bases: TGTGCCAGCAGTTCCGACAGGACGAGTCAGCCCCAGCATTTT. Its protein is CASSSDRTSQPQHF.

The chain couples TRBV12-5 to TRBJ1-5, with 7 positions matching TRBD1. In germline, CDR1 is LGHNT, CDR2 FRNRAP. With 6 bases clipped from V and 7 bases from J, the junction kept 12 bases outside the gene matches. The length of the CDR3 is 15 residues. The CDR3 DNA sequence: TGTGCTAGTGGGGTAAAAGGGGGCTGGGAACAGCCCCAGCATTTT. It translates to CASGVKGGWEQPQHF.

This clone was observed a handful of times. The chain carries TRBV19 and TRBJ1-1, with D uncertain. V was trimmed by 8 bases and J by 11 bases, leaving 18 bases between them. The CDR3 loop spans 12 amino acids. Per the germline V gene, CDR1 is LNHDA and CDR2 is SQIVND (reference sequence). The DNA for the CDR3 is TGTGCCAGTCGATCCCAGACTCAAAGGGCTTTCTTT. Its protein product is CASRSQTQRAFF.

The chain joins TRBV5-4 to TRBJ1-5; D call uncertain. The germline gives CDR1 SGHNT, CDR2 YYREEE (reference sequence). V lost 0 bases to trimming and J lost 0 bases, with 4 bases between them. The CDR3 totals 14 residues. Here the CDR3 DNA reads TGTGCCAGCAGCTTGGGAGTTAGCAATCAGCCCCAGCATTTT. The encoded protein is CASSLGVSNQPQHF. Using reference TRBV5-4 and TRBJ1-5 for the parts outside the CDR3, the full variable domain is ETGVTQSPTHLIKTRGQQVTLRCSSQSGHNTVSWYQQALGQGPQFIFQYYREEENGRGNFPPRFSGLQFPNYSSELNVNALELDDSALYLCASSLGVSNQPQHFGDGTRLSIL.

This rearrangement joins TRBV15 to TRBJ2-2, with TRBD1 as a possible D gene (7 bases). The CDR3 totals 16 residues. CDR1 and CDR2 (germline): LNHNV, YYDKDF (reference sequence). Trimming removed 0 bases at V and 6 bases at J, with 14 bases between. DNA for the CDR3: TGTGCCACCAGCAGAGATCTGGGCAGGGGGGCCGGGGAGCTGTTTTTT. It encodes CATSRDLGRGAGELFF.

This clone appeared a few times. CDR3 bases: TGTGCCAGCAGCTCCATGGAGGGCATTAGCTACACCTTC. Translated, it gives CASSSMEGISYTF. V and J are TRBV7-9 and TRBJ1-2; D unclear. Germline V gene lookup returns CDR1 SEHNR and CDR2 FQNEAQ (reference sequence). Trimming shortened V by 4 bases and J by 9 bases, and 15 bases separated the two germline ends. The CDR3 spans 13 residues.

This chain links TRBV9 with TRBJ2-7; maybe TRBD2 (7 bases). Trimming pared 4 bases from V and 7 bases from J, leaving 21 bases between. The CDR3 runs 15 residues. Germline CDR1 reads SGDLS; CDR2 reads YYNGEE. CDR3 DNA sequence: TGTGCCAGCAGCTCGAATGCGGGGGCGTTGGGGGAGCAGTACTTC. It encodes CASSSNAGALGEQYF.

V and J are TRBV23-1 and TRBJ2-7, with D tentatively TRBD1 (5 bases). TRBV23-1 is an ORF for which the function is uncertain. The CDR3 contains 14 residues. V dropped 10 bases and J dropped 3 bases, with 19 bases sitting between them. The CDR3 here is CATPEQGKVYEQYF. For the CDR3, the DNA is TGCGCCACCCCAGAGCAGGGAAAGGTCTACGAGCAGTACTTC.

The chain is built from TRBV28 and TRBJ1-5; D is uncertain. The CDR3 has 12 amino acids. Per germline, CDR1 MDHEN and CDR2 SYDVKM. The V and J ends lost 3 bases and 5 bases respectively, with 5 bases between them. The chain's CDR3 is CASSLLDQPQHF. In nucleotides, the CDR3 is TGTGCCAGCAGTTTGCTAGATCAGCCCCAGCATTTT.

This chain connects TRBV9 to TRBJ2-3; 10 positions match TRBD2. Germline trimming cut 2 bases from V and 7 bases from J; bases unmatched to any gene: 10. The germline gives CDR1 SGDLS, CDR2 YYNGEE. The CDR3 has 16 residues. In nucleotides, the CDR3 is TGTGCCAGCAGCGTGGCACGGCCTAGCGGGAGAAATACGCAGTATTTT. Protein product: CASSVARPSGRNTQYF.

This clone was recorded a few times. The rearrangement uses TRBV5-4 and TRBJ1-2, with D tentatively TRBD1 (6 bases). The CDR3 has 16 amino acids. V was cut by 5 bases and J by 2 bases, with 19 bases left in between. Germline lookup yields CDR1 SGHNT and CDR2 YYREEE (reference sequence). This CDR3 is CASRPGHGSGNYGYTF. The CDR3 DNA follows: TGTGCCAGCAGGCCGGGACATGGGTCGGGAAACTATGGCTACACCTTC.

The chain is built from TRBV28 and TRBJ2-3; TRBD2 is a possible D gene (5 bases). This CDR3 is 13 amino acids long. Germline CDR1 and CDR2: MDHEN and SYDVKM. The germline V and J ends were trimmed by 3 bases and 6 bases, with 10 bases remaining between them. The CDR3 nucleotides are TGTGCCAGCAGTTTTCGGCTAGCTGATACGCAGTATTTT. Protein sequence: CASSFRLADTQYF.

The chain employs TRBV28 and TRBJ2-7; D possibly corresponds to TRBD2 (5 bases). The CDR3 totals 14 residues. V dropped 5 bases and J dropped 2 bases, with 13 bases sitting between them. The V gene's germline CDR1 is MDHEN and CDR2 SYDVKM. The CDR3 nucleotides read TGTGCCAGCAGTCCCCCGGACTTGCCCTACGAGCAGTACTTC. Translating it yields CASSPPDLPYEQYF.

The CDR3: CASGGDRGFQPQHF. As DNA, the CDR3 is TGTGCCAGCGGGGGGGACAGGGGTTTTCAGCCCCAGCATTTT. The chain carries TRBV6-1 and TRBJ1-5; 10 nucleotides match TRBD1. The germline gives CDR1 MNHNS, CDR2 SASEGT. With 8 bases clipped from V and 6 bases from J, the junction kept 7 bases outside the gene matches. CDR3 size: 14 residues.

The chain links TRBV4-1 to TRBJ2-2; the match to TRBD1 covers 8 bases. Germline V gene data show CDR1 as MGHRA and CDR2 as YSYEKL. This CDR3 has 16 amino acids. J gave up 0 bases and V 10 bases, and 10 bases lay outside the gene matches. CDR3 bases: TGCGCCACCAAGGATTGGACAGGGTCGAACACCGGGGAGCTGTTTTTT. Protein sequence: CATKDWTGSNTGELFF.

The chain is built from TRBV7-9 and TRBJ1-1; D might be TRBD1 (6 bases). CDR3 length: 16 amino acids. V lost 1 base to trimming and J lost 0 bases, with 12 bases between them. Germline CDR1 reads SEHNR; CDR2 reads FQNEAQ (reference sequence). DNA for the CDR3: TGTGCCAGCAGCTTAGGTGGGACACTCATGAACACTGAAGCTTTCTTT. Protein sequence: CASSLGGTLMNTEAFF.